This TCR beta chain was observed in a study of blood T cell repertoires in COVID-19. Across the whole study: COVID-19 samples from acute and convalescent phases originated in the United States, Italy and Spain. In each case, the material was cDNA or gDNA derived from T cells, B-cell-depleted T cells, or PBMCs.

Germline values: CDR1 SGHAT, CDR2 FQNNGV. The CDR3 consists of 14 residues. V dropped 1 base and J dropped 3 bases, with 7 bases sitting between them. Study processing details: Amplification with reference gene primers provided the estimates of nucleated cell counts. Produced via immunoSEQ multiplex PCR; TCRdb's table is partial and in-frame only. That table supplies the V and J calls and clone size; D and trimming were determined from the DNA. The top ten clones hold 6.5% of a sample with about 380,000 clones, about 90% of them seen once. The chain has TRBV11-2 and TRBJ2-1; no clear D. This receptor was taken from a man aged 18 to 29 with active or convalescent COVID-19. Material for sequencing was peripheral blood. CDR3 in amino acids: CASSLVTNYNEQFF. Here the CDR3 DNA reads TGTGCCAGCAGCTTAGTAACTAACTACAATGAGCAGTTCTTC. Supplemented by reference TRBV11-2 and TRBJ2-1, the full variable domain reads EAGVAQSPRYKIIEKRQSVAFWCNPISGHATLYWYQQILGQGPKLLIQFQNNGVVDDSQLPKDRFSAERLKGVDSTLKIQPAKLEDSAVYLCASSLVTNYNEQFFGPGTRLTVL.